The clone carrying this T cell receptor beta chain was detected a few times. These data are taken from a study of blood T cells in healthy people across ages. The use of a sample-barcoded 5' primer and a J-beta primer mix characterized a second PCR of roughly 6 to 11 cycles. TCRdb itself ran the 5' RACE reads through MiXCR, one entry per CDR3 protein. This sample yields over a million distinct CDR3 sequences, of which around 39% are seen a single time; 7.9% belongs to the top ten. Sequencing used blood. The TCR was taken from a woman between 18 and 29 years old in good health.

The CDR3 bases are TGTGCCAGCAGCCCTTGGCTAGAGGAAAACAATGAGCAGTTCTTC. Translating gives CASSPWLEENNEQFF. The chain combines TRBV7-2 with TRBJ2-1; D unresolved. Germline assignment: CDR1 SGHTA and CDR2 FQGNSA. The CDR3 is made up of 15 amino acids. The germline V and J ends were trimmed by 5 bases and 5 bases, with 16 bases remaining between them.